These 13 T cell receptor beta chains were sequenced from one sample in a study of OX40 agonist ivuxolimab in advanced cancers. Libraries were prepared through the immunoSEQ multiplex PCR assay. In its TCRdb copy, this immuneACCESS table keeps in-frame sequences only and misses some clones. Where compared with another copy, unresolved V genes explain less than half of these, and the others have no known cause. Recorded for this sample are 40,000 or so clones; around 82% of them occurred a single time. Roughly 7.5% of the sample lies in the top ten. This specimen consisted of CD4+ or CD8+ T cells sorted from blood, obtained in a trial of the OX40 agonist ivuxolimab. These receptor sequences come from an adult with an advanced solid tumor such as melanoma, head and neck, liver or kidney cancer.

The CDR3 spells CASSIATSGYNEQFF. The CDR3 DNA is TGTGCCAGTAGTATAGCCACTAGCGGGTACAATGAGCAGTTCTTC. This chain joins TRBV19 and TRBJ2-1, with 9 bases matching TRBD2. Germline V lookup: CDR1 LNHDA, CDR2 SQIVND (reference sequence). The CDR3 length is 15 residues. V gave up 1 base and J gave up 4 bases; unmatched junction bases: 2. Full variable domain (missing parts from reference TRBV19 and TRBJ2-1): DGGITQSPKYLFRKEGQNVTLSCEQNLNHDAMYWYRQDPGQGLRLIYYSQIVNDFQKGDIAEGYSVSREKKESFPLTVTSAQKNPTAFYLCASSIATSGYNEQFFGPGTRLTVL.

Only a few counts were recorded for this clone. The chain links TRBV30 to TRBJ1-1; D perhaps matches TRBD1 (5 bases). V lost 3 bases and J 5 bases, leaving 13 bases between the germline ends. Germline assignment: CDR1 GTSNPN and CDR2 SVGIG (reference sequence). This CDR3 comprises 13 residues. CDR3 residues: CAWSGGDLTEAFF. DNA for the CDR3: TGTGCCTGGAGCGGGGGGGATTTGACTGAAGCTTTCTTT.

The table lists this clone with a count of one. V usage is TRBV19 and J usage is TRBJ2-1; 7 nucleotides match TRBD1. The V and J ends lost 1 base and 4 bases, in that order; junction bases with no gene match: 7. This CDR3 spans 16 amino acids. Per germline, CDR1 LNHDA and CDR2 SQIVND (reference sequence). The CDR3 is CASSIGQGQLYNEQFF. CDR3 in DNA: TGTGCCAGTAGTATAGGACAGGGACAGCTATACAATGAGCAGTTCTTC.

The rearrangement uses TRBV5-1 and TRBJ1-2; D unresolved. CDR3 length equals 13 residues. The germline V and J ends were trimmed by 0 bases and 7 bases, with 10 bases remaining between them. Per germline, CDR1 SGHRS and CDR2 YFSETQ. CDR3: CASSLEGLGGYTF. The CDR3 coding sequence is TGCGCCAGCAGCTTGGAAGGGTTGGGTGGCTACACCTTC.

The chain carries TRBV7-2 and TRBJ2-5, with 7 bases identical to TRBD2. Germline values: CDR1 SGHTA, CDR2 FQGNSA. The CDR3 length is 16 residues. Trimming removed 5 bases from V and 3 bases from J; junction bases left unmatched: 12. In DNA form, the CDR3 reads TGTGCCAGCAGCCCTCTTACGGCGGGAGTAGAAGAGACCCAGTACTTC. It encodes CASSPLTAGVEETQYF.

This sequence joins TRBV27 and TRBJ1-4, with D perhaps TRBD1 (5 bases). The CDR3 totals 15 residues. The germline CDR1 and CDR2 sequences are MNHEY and SMNVEV (reference sequence). V was cut by 5 bases and J by 2 bases, with 12 bases left in between. The CDR3 nucleotides read TGTGCCAGCAGTCGGAACGGGGCGACTAATGAAAAACTGTTTTTT. Protein: CASSRNGATNEKLFF.

The genes are TRBV6-6 and TRBJ2-5, with TRBD2 identical over 7 bases. The CDR3 contains 15 residues. Trimming cost V 2 bases and J 5 bases; bases outside gene matches: 8. Germline values: CDR1 MNHNY, CDR2 SVGAGI (reference sequence). As DNA, the CDR3 is TGTGCCAGCAGTTACGGGGCGGGAGTATGGGAGACCCAGTACTTC. Its protein product is CASSYGAGVWETQYF.

The chain recombines TRBV7-9 with TRBJ2-1; 8 positions match TRBD2. CDR3 length equals 16 residues. V shed 5 bases, J shed 4 bases, and the junction held 10 bases outside the gene matches. Looked up from germline, CDR1 is SEHNR and CDR2 is FQNEAQ (reference sequence). Here the CDR3 reads CASSRPPGLVYNEQFF. The CDR3 DNA follows: TGTGCCAGCAGCAGACCTCCGGGACTAGTTTACAATGAGCAGTTCTTC.

This clone was observed once. The chain has TRBV29-1 and TRBJ1-2; 8 bases match TRBD1. V lost 7 bases and J lost 7; bases outside the gene matches: 5. Germline loops: CDR1 SQVTM, CDR2 ANQGSEA. The CDR3 sequence is 11 residues long. The CDR3 DNA is TGCAGCGGGGAGACAGGGGTTGGCTACACCTTC. This codes for CSGETGVGYTF.

The J gene is TRBJ2-7, the V gene TRBV5-5; D ambiguous. Trimming cost V 7 bases and J 2 bases, with 16 bases left between them. CDR1 is SGHKS and CDR2 is YYEKEE in the germline V gene (reference sequence). The CDR3 totals 14 residues. DNA for the CDR3: TGTGCCAGCGGTGAGCTTACCTTTCCCTACGAGCAGTACTTC. Protein sequence: CASGELTFPYEQYF.

The chain links TRBV7-9 to TRBJ2-1, with TRBD2 matching 15 bases. V gave up 5 bases and J gave up 16 bases; unmatched junction bases: 15. CDR1 and CDR2 (germline): SEHNR, FQNEAQ (reference sequence). This CDR3 contains 16 residues. For the CDR3, the DNA is TGTGCCAGCAGCGCCACCAGGACTAGCGGGAGGGCCGGTGATTTCTTC. Encoded protein: CASSATRTSGRAGDFF. Together with reference TRBV7-9 and TRBJ2-1, the CDR3 gives the full variable domain: DTGVSQNPRHKITKRGQNVTFRCDPISEHNRLYWYRQTLGQGPEFLTYFQNEAQLEKSRLLSDRFSAERPKGSFSTLEIQRTEQGDSAMYLCASSATRTSGRAGDFFGPGTRLTVL.

The chain links TRBV19 to TRBJ1-2; 8 positions match TRBD1. The CDR3 has 15 residues. From germline, CDR1 is LNHDA and CDR2 SQIVND (reference sequence). Trimming at V came to 0 bases and at J to 8 bases, leaving 8 bases not matched to a gene. The CDR3 region is CASSIDLGRGRGYTF. The DNA for the CDR3 is TGTGCCAGTAGTATAGATCTTGGCAGGGGGCGAGGCTACACCTTC.

This clone was seen only a few times. V and J are TRBV5-4 and TRBJ2-5, with no clear D. CDR3 length: 14 amino acids. Deletions cut 2 bases from V and 0 bases from J, with 8 bases between. Germline CDR1 SGHNT, CDR2 YYREEE (reference sequence). In DNA form, the CDR3 reads TGTGCCAGCAGCTTAGAAGGAGACCAAGAGACCCAGTACTTC. It specifies CASSLEGDQETQYF. The full variable domain, with the rest looked up from reference TRBV5-4 and TRBJ2-5, is ETGVTQSPTHLIKTRGQQVTLRCSSQSGHNTVSWYQQALGQGPQFIFQYYREEENGRGNFPPRFSGLQFPNYSSELNVNALELDDSALYLCASSLEGDQETQYFGPGTRLLVL.